This T cell receptor beta chain was recovered during a study of T cell repertoires in cytomegalovirus infection. MiXCR, applied by TCRdb to the reads, yields one record per CDR3 protein. This table holds around 290,000 distinct CDR3 sequences, roughly 23% found once. This clonotype came up a few times. This CDR3 contains 14 residues. The germline V and J ends were trimmed by 5 bases and 4 bases, with 9 bases remaining between them. Germline assignment: CDR1 SGHAT and CDR2 FQNNGV. J is TRBJ2-6 and V is TRBV11-2, with D unclear. The source is a human donor in good health (CMV status not recorded). Some clones in this sample may be carry-over from other donors' samples. Input material: PBMCs. The CDR3 sequence: CASSPLPGANVLTF. The CDR3 DNA reads as TGTGCCAGCAGCCCGCTACCCGGGGCCAACGTCCTGACTTTC.